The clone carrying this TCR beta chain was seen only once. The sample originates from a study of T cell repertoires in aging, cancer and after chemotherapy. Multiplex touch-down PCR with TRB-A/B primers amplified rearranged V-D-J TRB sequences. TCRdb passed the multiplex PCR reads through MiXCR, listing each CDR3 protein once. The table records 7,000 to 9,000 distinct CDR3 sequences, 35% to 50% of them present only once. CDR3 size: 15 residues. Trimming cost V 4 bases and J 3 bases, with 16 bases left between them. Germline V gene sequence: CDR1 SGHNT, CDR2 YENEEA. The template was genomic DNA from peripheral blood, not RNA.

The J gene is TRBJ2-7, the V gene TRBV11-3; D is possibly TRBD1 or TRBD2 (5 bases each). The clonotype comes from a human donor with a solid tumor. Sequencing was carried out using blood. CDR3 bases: TGTGCCAGCAGCTCGCCATTGACAGAGGGCTACGAGCAGTACTTC. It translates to CASSSPLTEGYEQYF.